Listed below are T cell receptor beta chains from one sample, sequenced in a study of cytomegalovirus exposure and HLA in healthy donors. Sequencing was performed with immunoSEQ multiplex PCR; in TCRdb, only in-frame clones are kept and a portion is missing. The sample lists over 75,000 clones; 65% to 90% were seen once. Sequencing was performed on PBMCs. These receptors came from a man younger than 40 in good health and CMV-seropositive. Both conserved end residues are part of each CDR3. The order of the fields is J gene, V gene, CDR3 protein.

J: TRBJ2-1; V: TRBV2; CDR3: CASSETSSGRIEQFF
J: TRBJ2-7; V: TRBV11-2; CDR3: CASSTRQGSFPGAYEQYF
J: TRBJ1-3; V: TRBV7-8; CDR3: CASSSGTAGNTIYF
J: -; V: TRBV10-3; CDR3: CAISESGRQGGDEQYF
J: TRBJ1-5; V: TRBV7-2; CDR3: CASSSLWGGNQPQHF
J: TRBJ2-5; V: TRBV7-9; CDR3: CASSLGLGDIRETQYF
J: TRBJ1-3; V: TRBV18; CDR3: CASSQGLDSGNTIYF
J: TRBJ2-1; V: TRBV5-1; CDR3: CASSLWGEAYNEQFF
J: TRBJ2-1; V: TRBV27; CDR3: CASSLRTSGSSYNEQFF
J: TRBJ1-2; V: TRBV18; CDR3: CASSPVTAANYGYTF
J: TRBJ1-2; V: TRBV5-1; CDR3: CASGFNGGADGYTF
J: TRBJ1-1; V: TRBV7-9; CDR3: CASSPFPGNTFATEAFF
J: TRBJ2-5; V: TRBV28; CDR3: CASRTLLPGETQYF
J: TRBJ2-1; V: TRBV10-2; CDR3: CASLKQAEQFF
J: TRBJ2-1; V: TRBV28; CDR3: CASSQTSVGYNEQFF
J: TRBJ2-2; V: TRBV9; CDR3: CASSVEGTGVHNGELFF
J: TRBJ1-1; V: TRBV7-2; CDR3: CASSIRQGANTEAFF
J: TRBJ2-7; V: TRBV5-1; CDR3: CASSWYEGQGGEQYF
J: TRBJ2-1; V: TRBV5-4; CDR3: CASSRLAGGYGEQFF
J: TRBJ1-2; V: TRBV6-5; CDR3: CASSLQGDYGYTF
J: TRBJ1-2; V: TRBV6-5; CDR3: CASSMTDLYGYTF
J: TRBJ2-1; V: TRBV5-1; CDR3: CASSGDSRPNNEQFF
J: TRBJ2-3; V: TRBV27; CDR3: CASSLSQQGRDTQYF
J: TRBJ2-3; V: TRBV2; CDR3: CASSDGLAGNSDTQYF
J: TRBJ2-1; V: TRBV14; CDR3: CASSPLGSSGSKNEQFF
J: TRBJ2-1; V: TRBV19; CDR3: CASSAETGGHDEQFF
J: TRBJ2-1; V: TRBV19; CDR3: CASSATGTRFTNEQFF
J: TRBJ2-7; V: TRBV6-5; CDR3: CASSPGTYEQYF
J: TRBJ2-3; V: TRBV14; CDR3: CASSQPPGVGTQYF
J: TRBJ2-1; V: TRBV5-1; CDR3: CASTGGSSYNEQFF
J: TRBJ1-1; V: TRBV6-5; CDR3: CASIREGTEAFF
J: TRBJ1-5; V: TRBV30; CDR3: CAWSAHRDQPQHF
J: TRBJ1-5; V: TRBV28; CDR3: CASSFRANQPQHF
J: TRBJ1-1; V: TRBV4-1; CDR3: CASKDPGDTEAFF
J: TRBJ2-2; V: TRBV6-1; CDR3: CASRKGFDTGELFF
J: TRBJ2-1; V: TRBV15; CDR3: CATSRVWDGQYNEQFF
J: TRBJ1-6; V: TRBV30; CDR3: CAWNYGGGSNSPLHF
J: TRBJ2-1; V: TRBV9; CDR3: CASSVGLAGGTYDNEQFF
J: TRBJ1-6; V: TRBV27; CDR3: CASGEDSTYNSPLHF
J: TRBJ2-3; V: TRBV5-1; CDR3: CASSVLAGDGADTQYF
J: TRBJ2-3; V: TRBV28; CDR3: CASSPPPGDTQYF
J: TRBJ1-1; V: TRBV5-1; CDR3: CASSRGTGGVNTEAFF
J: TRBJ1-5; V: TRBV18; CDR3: CASSRPQGQPQHF
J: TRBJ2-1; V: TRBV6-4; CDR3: CASSDSDYPRGQFF
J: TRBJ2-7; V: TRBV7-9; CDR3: CPSSHSIGLAGGEQYF
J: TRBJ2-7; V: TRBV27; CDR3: CASTGASGSYEQYF
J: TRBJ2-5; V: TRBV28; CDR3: CASSPPPGKETQYF
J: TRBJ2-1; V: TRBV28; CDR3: CASSLMAGGIYNEQFF
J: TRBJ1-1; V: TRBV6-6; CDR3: CASSYSTGGEAFF
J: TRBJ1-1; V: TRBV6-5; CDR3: CASRPRQGMNTEAFF
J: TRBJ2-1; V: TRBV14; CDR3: CASSHPGQVYNEQFF
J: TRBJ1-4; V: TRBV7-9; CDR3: CASSLDRGDEKLFF
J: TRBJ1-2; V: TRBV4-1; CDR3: CASSQDGSDYGYTF
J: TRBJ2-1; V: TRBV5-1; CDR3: CASSLERVSGREGNEQFF
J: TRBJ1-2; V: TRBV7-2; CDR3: CASSQSTGAQFYGYTF
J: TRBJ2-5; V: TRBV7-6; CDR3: CASSLTRLGQETQYF
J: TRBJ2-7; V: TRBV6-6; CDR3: CASSWSGQLSYEQYF